These 8 T cell receptor beta chains were all obtained from the same sample, sequenced in a study of CD8 T cells in ankylosing spondylitis. TCRdb processed the 5' RACE reads anew with MiXCR; each CDR3 protein has one entry. This sample yields 250,000 to 300,000 distinct CDR3 sequences, of which 20% are seen a single time; roughly 8% belongs to the top ten. The sequenced sample was blood, either unsorted or a sorted T cell fraction (not recorded which). The origin of the receptors is a male donor with ankylosing spondylitis or in good health (not recorded which).

J is TRBJ2-1 and V is TRBV20-1; D is uncertain. Germline CDR1 DFQATT, CDR2 SNEGSKA (reference sequence). The CDR3 has 12 residues. The V end lost 1 base, the J end lost 9 bases, and 10 bases lay between the germline ends. The CDR3 coding sequence is TGCAGTGCTAGAGGAAGTTCGAGTGAGCAGTTCTTC. The encoded protein is CSARGSSSEQFF.

This clonotype was observed many times. The chain is built from TRBV29-1 and TRBJ2-2; TRBD1 matches 7 bases. Losses at the gene ends were 1 base for V and 1 base for J; bases not matched to a gene: 0. The CDR3 length is 14 residues. Germline V gives CDR1 SQVTM, CDR2 ANQGSEA. As DNA, the CDR3 is TGCAGCGTTGAAGGGGACAGGAACACCGGGGAGCTGTTTTTT. Amino acid sequence: CSVEGDRNTGELFF.

The chain is built from TRBV14 and TRBJ2-3; D is unresolved. From germline, CDR1 is SGHDN and CDR2 FVKESK. V gave up 1 base and J gave up 3 bases, with 5 bases separating them. The CDR3 has 13 residues. The CDR3 sequence is CASSQVATDTQYF. For the CDR3, the DNA is TGTGCCAGCAGCCAAGTGGCGACAGATACGCAGTATTTT.

V is TRBV6-1 and J is TRBJ2-7, with D possibly called TRBD1 or TRBD2 (5 bases each). Trimming stripped 6 bases from V and 4 bases from J, with 13 bases between. Germline V gene sequence: CDR1 MNHNS, CDR2 SASEGT. This CDR3 region has 13 residues. The CDR3 loop reads CASRPSREYEQYV. The CDR3 DNA reads as TGTGCCAGCAGGCCCTCCAGGGAGTACGAGCAGTACGTC.

In this sample, this clonotype turned up a few times. The V call is TRBV24-1, the J call TRBJ2-5; D uncertain. V was shortened by 9 bases and J by 1 base, with 17 bases between the two germline ends. This CDR3 region has 15 residues. Germline lookup yields CDR1 KGHDR and CDR2 SFDVKD. In DNA, the CDR3 is TGTGCCACCGGATCCCTGGACCCGGCCCAAGAGACCCAGTACTTC. It is translated as CATGSLDPAQETQYF.

The chain has TRBV6-2 or TRBV6-3 and TRBJ1-6, with D unclear. Germline V gene sequence: CDR1 MNHEY, CDR2 SVGEGT. V lost 2 bases, J lost 7 bases, and 9 bases lay in between. This CDR3 has 14 amino acids. CDR3 sequence (DNA): TGTGCCAGCAGTTACACGGGGTTGAATTCACCCCTCCACTTT. This encodes CASSYTGLNSPLHF.

This clonotype was counted a few times. This sequence joins TRBV5-1 and TRBJ1-1; 8 nucleotides match TRBD1. V dropped 5 bases and J dropped 8; count of bases not matched to a gene: 11. Germline V gene data show CDR1 as SGHRS and CDR2 as YFSETQ. This CDR3 is built from 14 residues. CDR3 in DNA: TGCGCCAGCAGTTTCGGAGGACAGGGAGGGGAAGCTTTCTTT. Translating gives CASSFGGQGGEAFF.

In its sample, this clonotype was seen a few times. The gene calls are TRBV5-1 and TRBJ2-1; 10 positions match TRBD2. With 4 bases clipped from V and 0 bases from J, the junction kept 7 bases outside the gene matches. Germline-derived CDR1 and CDR2 are SGHRS and YFSETQ. This CDR3 has 17 residues. The CDR3: CASSETSGASSYNEQFF. CDR3 sequence (DNA): TGCGCCAGCAGCGAAACTAGCGGGGCCAGCTCCTACAATGAGCAGTTCTTC.